Presented here are 14 T cell receptor beta chains from one specimen sequenced in a study of shared clonotypes between healthy human individuals. Method: immunoSEQ multiplex PCR; TCRdb's copy keeps in-frame clones and lacks some. The table lists about 2.4 million clones, 90% to 95% of them singletons, with around 0.15% in the top ten. Sequencing input: naive CD4+ T cells sorted from blood. Subset defined: CD45RA+ positively selected. The source of these receptors is a man in his late teens or twenties in good health.

A note on this clone: Other nucleotide sequences from this sample produce the same CDR3. The CDR3 DNA reads TGCGCCAGCAGCCAAGATGGCAGAACAGATACGCAGTATTTT. Translated, it gives CASSQDGRTDTQYF. This rearrangement joins TRBV4-1 to TRBJ2-3; D call uncertain. Per the germline V gene, CDR1 is MGHRA and CDR2 is YSYEKL. The V and J ends lost 0 bases and 3 bases respectively, with 7 bases between them. The CDR3 is made up of 14 amino acids.

The gene calls are TRBV30 and TRBJ1-2; D unresolved. Germline lookup yields CDR1 GTSNPN and CDR2 SVGIG (reference sequence). V lost 2 bases to trimming and J lost 4 bases, with 11 bases between them. The CDR3 has 13 residues. This CDR3 reads CAWSIGILYGYTF. DNA of the CDR3: TGTGCCTGGAGTATCGGAATTCTCTATGGCTACACCTTC.

The rearrangement uses TRBV11-2 and TRBJ1-1; a weak D match, TRBD1 (5 bases). The CDR3 extends over 16 amino acids. Germline V gene lookup returns CDR1 SGHAT and CDR2 FQNNGV. Trimming pared 5 bases from V and 1 base from J, leaving 17 bases between. CDR3 nucleotides: TGTGCCAGCAGCCAACTGGGCGGACATCAGAACACTGAAGCTTTCTTT. This sequence encodes CASSQLGGHQNTEAFF.

The chain is built from TRBV2 and TRBJ2-5, with 12 bases identical to TRBD2. CDR1 SNHLY and CDR2 FYNNEI come from the germline V gene. The CDR3 sequence is 15 residues long. The V gene end was trimmed by 6 bases and the J gene end by 5 bases; junction bases not matched to a gene: 7. The CDR3 DNA is TGTGCCAGCAGGGCTAGCGGGGGGGCAGGGGAGACCCAGTACTTC. Protein: CASRASGGAGETQYF. The whole variable domain, filled in from reference TRBV2 and TRBJ2-5, reads EPEVTQTPSHQVTQMGQEVILRCVPISNHLYFYWYRQILGQKVEFLVSFYNNEISEKSEIFDDQFSVERPDGSNFTLKIRSTKLEDSAMYFCASRASGGAGETQYFGPGTRLLVL.

This chain connects TRBV7-2 to TRBJ2-5; possibly TRBD1 or TRBD2 for D (5 bases each). From germline, CDR1 is SGHTA and CDR2 FQGNSA. The CDR3 has 16 residues. Trimming left V 0 bases short and J 5 bases short, with 16 bases between. In DNA form, the CDR3 reads TGTGCCAGCAGCTTAGCGGGGACGGGGTTTCACGAGACCCAGTACTTC. Its protein is CASSLAGTGFHETQYF. Combining the CDR3 with reference TRBV7-2 and TRBJ2-5 gives the whole variable domain GAGVSQSPSNKVTEKGKDVELRCDPISGHTALYWYRQSLGQGLEFLIYFQGNSAPDKSGLPSDRFSAERTGGSVSTLTIQRTQQEDSAVYLCASSLAGTGFHETQYFGPGTRLLVL.

This chain connects TRBV7-2 to TRBJ1-1; 10 positions agree with TRBD1. Per germline, CDR1 SGHTA and CDR2 FQGNSA. This CDR3 comprises 13 residues. V lost 5 bases and J lost 7; bases outside the gene matches: 4. CDR3 region: CASSQTGGSEAFF. The CDR3 region has the DNA TGTGCCAGCAGCCAGACAGGGGGCAGTGAAGCTTTCTTT.

The chain has TRBV18 and TRBJ2-1; D perhaps matches TRBD2 (6 bases). Per the germline V gene, CDR1 is KGHSH and CDR2 is LQKENI. CDR3 length: 13 amino acids. Trimming shortened V by 8 bases and J by 0 bases, and 8 bases separated the two germline ends. CDR3 DNA sequence: TGTGCCAGCCGGCGGGACTCCTACAATGAGCAGTTCTTC. It translates to CASRRDSYNEQFF. Full variable domain (remainder filled in from reference TRBV18 and TRBJ2-1): NAGVMQNPRHLVRRRGQEARLRCSPMKGHSHVYWYRQLPEEGLKFMVYLQKENIIDESGMPKERFSAEFPKEGPSILRIQQVVRGDSAAYFCASRRDSYNEQFFGPGTRLTVL.

The chain recombines TRBV19 with TRBJ1-4, with D tentatively TRBD1 (5 bases). Trimming removed 5 bases from V and 7 bases from J, with 14 bases in between. Per germline, CDR1 LNHDA and CDR2 SQIVND (reference sequence). CDR3 length equals 14 residues. The CDR3 loop is CASSLGTLSEKLFF. The CDR3 DNA reads TGTGCCAGTAGTTTAGGGACGTTGAGTGAAAAACTGTTTTTT.

This clone came up once. Other DNA sequences in this specimen translate into the identical CDR3. CDR3: CASRTGGYEQYF. DNA for the CDR3: TGTGCCAGCAGGACGGGCGGGTACGAGCAGTACTTC. The V and J genes are TRBV28 and TRBJ2-7; perhaps TRBD2 as D (5 bases). Per the germline V gene, CDR1 is MDHEN and CDR2 is SYDVKM. The CDR3 has 12 amino acids. Trimming took 6 bases from V and 4 from J, leaving 10 bases between them.

The chain is built from TRBV6-5 and TRBJ2-1; D call uncertain. V was trimmed by 5 bases and J by 6 bases, leaving 17 bases between them. This CDR3 is 15 amino acids long. Per germline, CDR1 MNHEY and CDR2 SVGAGI. As DNA, the CDR3 is TGTGCCAGCAGTACCCAAGCGTCAACCCGCAATGAGCAGTTCTTC. Amino acids: CASSTQASTRNEQFF.

This clone was observed once. This chain uses TRBV10-2 with TRBJ2-7; unclear D gene. V shed 2 bases and J shed 6 bases, with 11 bases lying between them. From germline, CDR1 is WSHSY and CDR2 SAAADI. This CDR3 has 13 residues. This chain's CDR3 is CASSESWRGEQYF. CDR3 nucleotides: TGCGCCAGCAGTGAGAGTTGGCGTGGCGAGCAGTACTTC.

This clone has just a few counts. The genes are TRBV2 and TRBJ1-1; D not certain. Trimming took off 6 bases at V and 6 bases at J, with 11 bases between the two ends. Germline CDR1 reads SNHLY; CDR2 reads FYNNEI. CDR3 size: 12 residues. The chain's CDR3 is CASRRAGAEAFF. CDR3 sequence (DNA): TGTGCCAGCAGACGGGCCGGCGCTGAAGCTTTCTTT.

J is TRBJ2-7 and V is TRBV6-6, with D unclear. Germline CDR1 MNHNY, CDR2 SVGAGI (reference sequence). The V and J ends lost 5 bases and 6 bases respectively, with 11 bases between them. The CDR3 spans 12 residues. The chain's CDR3 is CASSTGSREQYF. CDR3 bases: TGTGCCAGCAGTACCGGCTCCCGCGAGCAGTACTTC.

This sequence joins TRBV2 and TRBJ2-5, with unresolved D. The V gene lost 3 bases and the J gene lost 5 bases, with 7 bases spanning the gap. Germline assignment: CDR1 SNHLY and CDR2 FYNNEI. CDR3 length equals 12 residues. This CDR3 reads CASSDWSETQYF. The CDR3 nucleotides read TGTGCCAGCAGTGACTGGTCGGAGACCCAGTACTTC.